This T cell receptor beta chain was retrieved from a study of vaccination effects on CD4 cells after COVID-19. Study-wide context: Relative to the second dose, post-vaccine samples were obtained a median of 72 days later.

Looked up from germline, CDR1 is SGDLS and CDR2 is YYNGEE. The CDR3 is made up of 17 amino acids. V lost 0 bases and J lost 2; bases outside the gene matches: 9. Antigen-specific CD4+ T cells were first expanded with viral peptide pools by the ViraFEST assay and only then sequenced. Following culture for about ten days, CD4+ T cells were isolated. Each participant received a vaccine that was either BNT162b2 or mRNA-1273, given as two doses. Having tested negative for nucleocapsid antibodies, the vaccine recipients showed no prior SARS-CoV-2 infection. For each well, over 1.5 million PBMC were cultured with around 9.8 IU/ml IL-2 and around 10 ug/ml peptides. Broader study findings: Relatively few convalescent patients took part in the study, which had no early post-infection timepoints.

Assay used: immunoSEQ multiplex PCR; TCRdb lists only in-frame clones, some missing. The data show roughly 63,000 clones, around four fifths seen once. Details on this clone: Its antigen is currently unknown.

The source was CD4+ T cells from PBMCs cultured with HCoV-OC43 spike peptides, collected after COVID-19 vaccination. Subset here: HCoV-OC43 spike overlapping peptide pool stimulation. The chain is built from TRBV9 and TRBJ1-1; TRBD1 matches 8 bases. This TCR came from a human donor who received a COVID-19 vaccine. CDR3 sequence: CASSVGPGGVRNTEAFF. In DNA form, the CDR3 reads TGTGCCAGCAGCGTAGGTCCAGGGGGCGTTCGTAACACTGAAGCTTTCTTT.